This T cell receptor beta chain was retrieved from a study of shared clonotypes between healthy human individuals. V shed 4 bases and J 2 bases; nucleotides not matched to a gene: 4. The germline V gene has CDR1 SGHRS and CDR2 YFSETQ. CDR3 length: 16 amino acids. Of note for this clone: The same CDR3 can be traced to other DNA sequences in this sample.

The assay ran at deep level. Data came from immunoSEQ multiplex PCR; TCRdb stores just in-frame clones and leaves some out. The data hold about 2 million clones, with 90% to 95% observed a single time. Naive CD4+ cells were CD45RA-selected; the remaining cells were memory. Sequencing used naive CD4+ T cells sorted from blood. Documented subset: CD45RA+ positively selected. The TCR sequence derives from a man between 18 and 35 years old in good health. This rearrangement joins TRBV5-1 to TRBJ2-5, with 14 bases matching TRBD2. The CDR3 loop reads CASSTGTSGGQETQYF. CDR3 DNA: TGCGCCAGCAGCACAGGGACTAGCGGGGGACAAGAGACCCAGTACTTC.